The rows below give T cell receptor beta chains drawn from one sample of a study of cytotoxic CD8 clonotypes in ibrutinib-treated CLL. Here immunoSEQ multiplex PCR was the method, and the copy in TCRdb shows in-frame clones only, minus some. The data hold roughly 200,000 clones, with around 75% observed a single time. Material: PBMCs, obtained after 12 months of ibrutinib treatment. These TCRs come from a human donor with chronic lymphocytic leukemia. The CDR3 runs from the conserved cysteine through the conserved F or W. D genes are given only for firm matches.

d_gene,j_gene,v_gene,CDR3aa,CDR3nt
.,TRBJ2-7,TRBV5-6,CASSPLTGQTLEQYF,TGTGCCAGCAGCCCATTGACAGGACAGACCTTAGAGCAGTACTTC
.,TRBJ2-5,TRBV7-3,CASSLGLFPGPSRDQYF,TGTGCCAGCAGCTTAGGTCTTTTTCCAGGGCCCTCAAGGGACCAGTACTTC
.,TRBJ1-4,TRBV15,CATSSRTGNEKLFF,TGTGCCACCAGCTCACGGACGGGGAATGAAAAACTGTTTTTT
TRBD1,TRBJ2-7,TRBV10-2,CASSPGQGPQYEQYF,TGTGCCAGCAGCCCTGGACAGGGACCTCAATACGAGCAGTACTTC
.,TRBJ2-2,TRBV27,CASSLRGTTGELFF,TGTGCCAGCAGTTTAAGAGGGACCACCGGGGAGCTGTTTTTT
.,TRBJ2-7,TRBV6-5,CASSSGFFQYF,TGTGCCAGCAGCTCAGGGTTTTTTCAGTACTTC
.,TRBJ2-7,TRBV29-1,CSVEKSAGSYEQYF,TGCAGCGTTGAAAAGTCTGCAGGGTCCTACGAGCAGTACTTC
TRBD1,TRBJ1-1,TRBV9,CASSRGQGMVAFF,TGTGCCAGCAGTAGGGGACAGGGGATGGTAGCTTTCTTT
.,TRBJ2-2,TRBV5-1,CASSLKPTGWNTGELFF,TGCGCCAGCAGCCTCAAACCGACAGGCTGGAACACCGGGGAGCTGTTTTTT
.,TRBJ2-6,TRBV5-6,CASSLGSAGANVLTF,TGTGCCAGCAGCTTGGGTTCCGCTGGGGCCAACGTCCTGACTTTC
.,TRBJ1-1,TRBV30,CAWSVRRDTEAFF,TGTGCCTGGAGTGTAAGGAGGGACACTGAAGCTTTCTTT
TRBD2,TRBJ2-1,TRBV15,CATSREFVGGRFDEQFF,TGTGCCACCAGCAGAGAGTTCGTAGGCGGGAGATTTGATGAGCAGTTCTTC
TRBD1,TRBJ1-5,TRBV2,CASSGQGIGNQPQHF,TGTGCCAGCAGCGGACAGGGGATAGGCAATCAGCCCCAGCATTTT
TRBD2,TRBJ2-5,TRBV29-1,CSANLAGETQYF,TGCAGCGCCAATCTAGCGGGAGAGACCCAGTACTTC